This T cell receptor beta chain was sequenced during a study of blood T cell repertoires in COVID-19. Whole-study context: The United States, Italy and Spain were the sources of the acute and convalescent COVID-19 samples.

Everyone who took part was roughly 18 to 89 years old, and they came from fewer than 25 US areas. Donors of Cohort 3 who recovered were those that had two negative PCRs, clearance, or symptom resolution. This clone showed up just once. After removal of 5 bases from V and 6 bases from J, the junction contained 15 bases not matched to a gene. This CDR3 is built from 16 residues. The V gene's germline CDR1 is LGHNA and CDR2 YSLEER. Original handling: Amplification with reference gene primers provided the estimates of nucleated cell counts. Sequencing was performed with immunoSEQ multiplex PCR; in TCRdb, only in-frame clones are kept and a portion is missing. That table is the source of V, J and clone size, and D and trimming were worked out from the DNA. In the table there are roughly 520,000 clones, 88% of which are singletons.

This sequence was found in a woman in her forties who had recovered from COVID-19. The chain has TRBV4-3 and TRBJ1-2, with 7 bases lining up with TRBD1. Sequenced sample: PBMCs or T cells enriched from blood (not recorded which). CDR3 residues: CASSIRFGQGVNGYTF. The CDR3 DNA is TGCGCCAGCAGCATCCGGTTCGGTCAGGGGGTGAATGGCTACACCTTC.